One and the same sample provided the 15 T cell receptor beta chains below, sequenced in a study of identical twins. TCRdb itself ran the 5' RACE reads through MiXCR, one entry per CDR3 protein. The sample carries more than 600,000 distinct CDR3 sequences, about 20% recorded once. This sample was also put to use in a study of T cells expressing NK-cell markers.

The sequenced sample consisted of PBMCs. The receptor source for this set is a woman aged 18-30 years in good health.

This clonotype has a handful of counts. V gene TRBV6-1 combines with J gene TRBJ2-2; D is unresolved. CDR3 length: 13 amino acids. CDR1 and CDR2 (germline): MNHNS, SASEGT. Trimming cost V 6 bases and J 5 bases, with 10 bases left between them. The CDR3 loop reads CASRELPTGELFF. CDR3 DNA sequence: TGTGCCAGCAGAGAACTCCCAACCGGGGAGCTGTTTTTT.

The chain uses TRBV9 and TRBJ2-2, with TRBD1 as a possible D gene (5 bases). Trimming removed 3 bases at V and 4 bases at J, with 10 bases between. CDR3 length equals 14 residues. The V gene's germline CDR1 is SGDLS and CDR2 YYNGEE. The CDR3 DNA is TGTGCCAGCAGCGGCAGGGCCACCACCGGGGAGCTGTTTTTT. As protein: CASSGRATTGELFF.

The chain has TRBV20-1 and TRBJ2-3; D unclear. Germline V CDR1 and CDR2: DFQATT, SNEGSKA (reference sequence). This CDR3 region has 11 residues. Trimming shortened V by 4 bases and J by 0 bases, and 2 bases separated the two germline ends. The DNA for the CDR3 is TGCAGTGCTAAGAGCACAGATACGCAGTATTTT. This translates into CSAKSTDTQYF.

V usage is TRBV20-1 and J usage is TRBJ2-5; weak D call: TRBD2 (6 bases). Trimming pared 4 bases from V and 2 bases from J, leaving 8 bases between. Germline CDR1 and CDR2: DFQATT and SNEGSKA (reference sequence). This CDR3 has 12 residues. The CDR3 nucleotides read TGCAGTGCTAACGGGAGACAAGAGACCCAGTACTTC. Residues: CSANGRQETQYF.

This clonotype was recorded many times. The chain combines TRBV6-5 with TRBJ2-2; D may be TRBD1 (6 bases). Trimming cost V 0 bases and J 4 bases, with 6 bases left between them. Germline CDR1 is MNHEY and CDR2 is SVGAGI. This CDR3 comprises 14 residues. The CDR3 DNA reads TGTGCCAGCAGTTACTCCAGGGGCACCGGGGAGCTGTTTTTT. Translation gives CASSYSRGTGELFF.

This clonotype was seen ten or more times. This sequence joins TRBV20-1 and TRBJ2-5; D may match TRBD1 or TRBD2 (5 bases each). V was cut by 3 bases and J by 5 bases, with 13 bases left in between. Germline CDR1 is DFQATT and CDR2 is SNEGSKA (reference sequence). The CDR3 contains 13 residues. The CDR3 protein is CSASRGWGETQYF. DNA for the CDR3: TGCAGTGCTAGTCGGGGTTGGGGGGAGACCCAGTACTTC.

The chain links TRBV12-3 or TRBV12-4 to TRBJ1-6, with D possibly matching TRBD1 (6 bases). The germline V and J ends were trimmed by 7 bases and 7 bases, with 23 bases remaining between them. This CDR3 region has 17 residues. CDR3 protein: CASTLRRGGVGNSPLHF. CDR3 DNA sequence: TGTGCCAGCACCTTGCGGCGAGGGGGAGTCGGGAATTCACCCCTCCACTTT.

This clonotype was recorded a few times. This chain joins TRBV9 and TRBJ2-3; D ambiguous. The V gene's germline CDR1 is SGDLS and CDR2 YYNGEE. The CDR3 is 15 residues long. Trimming took 0 bases from V and 6 from J, leaving 14 bases between them. Written as DNA, the CDR3 is TGTGCCAGCAGCGTAGATGTGGGCGCCGGGGATACGCAGTATTTT. This sequence encodes CASSVDVGAGDTQYF.

This clonotype has a handful of counts. V gene TRBV6-1 combines with J gene TRBJ1-4; D unclear. Deletions cut 6 bases from V and 7 bases from J, with 15 bases between. The CDR3 contains 14 residues. CDR1 is MNHNS and CDR2 is SASEGT in the germline V gene. As DNA, the CDR3 is TGTGCCAGCAGGCTACAGTTGCGGCTTGAAAAACTGTTTTTT. It specifies CASRLQLRLEKLFF.

This clonotype has more than one count but fewer than ten. The genes are TRBV5-1 and TRBJ2-5; D unclear. Germline V CDR1 and CDR2: SGHRS, YFSETQ. Trimming took off 0 bases at V and 5 bases at J, with 14 bases between the two ends. The CDR3 is 15 amino acids. The CDR3, as DNA: TGCGCCAGCAGCTTGGCTTCACCGCTACAGGAGACCCAGTACTTC. Its protein is CASSLASPLQETQYF.

The V gene is TRBV2, the J gene TRBJ2-5, with 12 bases matching TRBD2. Germline loops: CDR1 SNHLY, CDR2 FYNNEI. CDR3 length: 15 residues. Unmatched junction bases numbered 4, after V lost 6 bases and J lost 2 bases. CDR3 sequence reads: CASRLAGGIQETQYF. The CDR3 DNA sequence: TGTGCCAGCAGGCTAGCGGGGGGGATACAAGAGACCCAGTACTTC.

The DNA for the CDR3 is TGTGCCAGCACCCGTTATGCAGGGGGCGGTGAAAAACTGTTTTTT. Amino acids: CASTRYAGGGEKLFF. J is TRBJ1-4 and V is TRBV9; 8 bases match TRBD1. Germline loops: CDR1 SGDLS, CDR2 YYNGEE. V lost 6 bases, J lost 7 bases, and 11 bases stayed unmatched. CDR3 size: 15 residues.

The V call is TRBV5-1, the J call TRBJ2-3; 9 positions agree with TRBD2. Trimming removed 0 bases from V and 3 bases from J; junction bases left unmatched: 8. In germline, CDR1 is SGHRS, CDR2 YFSETQ. The CDR3 sequence is 17 residues long. This chain's CDR3 is CASSLAQVRGGTDTQYF. DNA of the CDR3: TGCGCCAGCAGCTTGGCCCAAGTGCGGGGGGGTACAGATACGCAGTATTTT.

This clonotype was observed a handful of times. This chain uses TRBV20-1 with TRBJ2-1, with D possibly being TRBD1 (6 bases). The CDR3 spans 13 residues. Germline assignment: CDR1 DFQATT and CDR2 SNEGSKA (reference sequence). V lost 5 bases, J lost 6 bases, and 14 bases lay in between. The CDR3 is CSAPQTQGNEQFF. The CDR3 nucleotides are TGCAGTGCTCCTCAGACACAGGGCAATGAGCAGTTCTTC.

The V gene is TRBV12-3 or TRBV12-4, the J gene TRBJ1-2, with D hard to call. The CDR3 extends over 13 amino acids. Trimming took off 2 bases at V and 4 bases at J, with 8 bases between the two ends. This chain's CDR3 is CASSLHRSYGYTF. DNA for the CDR3: TGTGCCAGCAGTTTACACAGATCCTATGGCTACACCTTC.